This TCR beta chain is drawn from a study of blood T cell repertoires in COVID-19. As for the study in general: There were acute and convalescent COVID-19 samples, and they came from the United States, Italy and Spain. The cDNA or gDNA used as material had been derived from T cells, B-cell-depleted T cells, or PBMCs.

The V end lost 2 bases, the J end lost 15 bases, and 17 bases lay between the germline ends. CDR1 and CDR2 from the germline V gene are SGHAT and FQNNGV. The CDR3 runs 13 residues. Produced via immunoSEQ multiplex PCR; TCRdb's table is partial and in-frame only. The sample lists roughly 250,000 clones, about nine tenths seen once, with roughly 3.3% in the top ten. This receptor was identified in a woman aged 35 to 49 with acute or convalescent COVID-19. Sequences were obtained from peripheral blood. V is TRBV11-2 and J is TRBJ2-1; a possible D gene is TRBD2 (6 bases). The CDR3 region is CASSLLITGDPFF. The CDR3 nucleotides are TGTGCCAGCAGCTTATTGATCACGGGGGACCCGTTCTTC.